These 17 T cell receptor beta chains share one sample of origin, sequenced in a study of T cells in Graves' hyperthyroidism and ophthalmopathy. RNA transcripts served as the template for amplifying TCR beta CDR3 regions. Using the HTBI primer set, a first-round RT-PCR was run on the TCR CDR3. TCRdb reprocessed the multiplex PCR reads with MiXCR, giving one entry per CDR3 protein. The repertoire holds hundreds of thousands of distinct CDR3 sequences, 38% seen once, with around 10% in the top ten. The sequencing input was blood. All receptors derive from a man younger than 35 with Graves' hyperthyroidism.

The V call is TRBV4-1, the J call TRBJ2-5; D is perhaps TRBD2 (6 bases). The CDR3 loop spans 16 amino acids. The V end was cut by 1 base, the J end by 3 bases, with 15 bases between. Looked up from germline, CDR1 is MGHRA and CDR2 is YSYEKL. This chain's CDR3 is CASSQGYGGHEETQYF. The CDR3 coding sequence is TGCGCCAGCAGCCAAGGCTACGGGGGTCACGAAGAGACCCAGTACTTC.

V is TRBV29-1 and J is TRBJ2-7; 8 bases are shared with TRBD2. Per germline, CDR1 SQVTM and CDR2 ANQGSEA. The CDR3 length is 13 residues. The V gene end was trimmed by 5 bases and the J gene end by 7 bases; junction bases not matched to a gene: 10. The chain's CDR3 is CSVRGTRGNEQYF. The CDR3 DNA follows: TGCAGCGTTCGCGGGACTAGGGGCAATGAGCAGTACTTC.

The CDR3 loop reads CAISAGGLAGDEQYF. The CDR3 DNA follows: TGTGCCATCAGCGCCGGGGGACTAGCGGGAGACGAGCAGTACTTC. The chain combines TRBV10-3 with TRBJ2-7; 14 nucleotides match TRBD2. CDR3 length equals 15 residues. Germline V lookup: CDR1 ENHRY, CDR2 SYGVKD. The junction had 6 bases not matched to a gene; V was cut back by 6 bases and J by 5 bases.

The J gene is TRBJ1-1, the V gene TRBV9, with 10 positions matching TRBD1. V dropped 5 bases and J dropped 0; count of bases not matched to a gene: 10. Germline V gene sequence: CDR1 SGDLS, CDR2 YYNGEE. The CDR3 is 17 amino acids. Written as DNA, the CDR3 is TGTGCCAGCAGTTACTCCCCGGACAGGGGGATGAACACTGAAGCTTTCTTT. Amino acid sequence: CASSYSPDRGMNTEAFF.

The chain recombines TRBV5-5 with TRBJ2-5; 9 bases are a match to TRBD1. The CDR3 runs to 17 residues. Germline V gene lookup returns CDR1 SGHKS and CDR2 YYEKEE (reference sequence). V was pared by 4 bases and J by 0 bases, with 10 bases of the junction left unmatched. The CDR3 is CASSASRDREYQETQYF. CDR3 DNA: TGTGCCAGCAGCGCGTCGAGGGACAGGGAGTACCAAGAGACCCAGTACTTC.

The sample holds one count of this clonotype. The missing conserved phenylalanine or tryptophan at the end of this CDR3 makes a read error likely. The chain carries TRBV13 and TRBJ2-7; 10 positions match TRBD2. Germline V gene sequence: CDR1 PRHDT, CDR2 FYEKMQ (reference sequence). There are 16 residues in the CDR3. The ends lost 5 bases at V and 6 bases at J; junction bases unmatched: 13. The CDR3 here is CASSPTLAGVLVEQYL. Here the CDR3 DNA reads TGTGCCAGCAGCCCAACCCTAGCGGGAGTACTGGTCGAGCAGTACCTC.

The chain carries TRBV5-6 and TRBJ2-7; D ambiguous. This CDR3 region has 13 residues. Germline V gene data show CDR1 as SGHDT and CDR2 as YYEEEE. Trimming took 4 bases from V and 6 from J, leaving 14 bases between them. In nucleotides, the CDR3 is TGTGCCAGCAGCCACCCGTCCCTCGGCGAGCAGTACTTC. It is translated as CASSHPSLGEQYF.

The J gene is TRBJ1-1, the V gene TRBV7-2, with D possibly matching TRBD1 (6 bases). The CDR3 is made up of 14 amino acids. V gave up 6 bases and J gave up 1 base, with 12 bases separating them. Germline lookup yields CDR1 SGHTA and CDR2 FQGNSA. DNA of the CDR3: TGTGCCAGCAGTTGGGGGGGGCCGAACACTGAAGCTTTCTTT. It translates to CASSWGGPNTEAFF. Combining the CDR3 with reference TRBV7-2 and TRBJ1-1 gives the whole variable domain GAGVSQSPSNKVTEKGKDVELRCDPISGHTALYWYRQSLGQGLEFLIYFQGNSAPDKSGLPSDRFSAERTGGSVSTLTIQRTQQEDSAVYLCASSWGGPNTEAFFGQGTRLTVV.

J is TRBJ1-6 and V is TRBV28; TRBD1 aligns across 9 bases. The germline V gene has CDR1 MDHEN and CDR2 SYDVKM. The CDR3 is 14 amino acids. V was clipped by 6 bases and J by 7 bases; unmatched bases: 4. CDR3 region: CASRLGTGNSPLHF. CDR3 nucleotides: TGTGCCAGCAGGCTCGGGACAGGGAATTCACCCCTCCACTTT.

In its sample, this clonotype was seen a few times. The rearrangement uses TRBV7-2 and TRBJ2-5; 9 nucleotides agree with TRBD2. Germline lookup yields CDR1 SGHTA and CDR2 FQGNSA. Losses at the gene ends were 5 bases for V and 2 bases for J; bases not matched to a gene: 12. The CDR3 contains 17 residues. CDR3 residues: CASSQDLFAGGQETQYF. The CDR3 region has the DNA TGTGCCAGCAGCCAAGACCTCTTTGCGGGGGGGCAAGAGACCCAGTACTTC.

The chain has TRBV2 and TRBJ2-6; perhaps TRBD1 as D (6 bases). Trimming stripped 6 bases from V and 5 bases from J, with 11 bases between. Per the germline V gene, CDR1 is SNHLY and CDR2 is FYNNEI. The CDR3 runs to 14 residues. This chain's CDR3 is CASRPRDRANVLTF. DNA for the CDR3: TGTGCCAGCAGGCCCCGGGACAGGGCCAACGTCCTGACTTTC. The full variable domain, rest sourced from reference TRBV2 and TRBJ2-6, is EPEVTQTPSHQVTQMGQEVILRCVPISNHLYFYWYRQILGQKVEFLVSFYNNEISEKSEIFDDQFSVERPDGSNFTLKIRSTKLEDSAMYFCASRPRDRANVLTFGAGSRLTVL.

This clonotype was picked up a small number of times. The V gene is TRBV7-2, the J gene TRBJ1-6; D not certain. The CDR3 totals 18 residues. Trimming stripped 4 bases from V and 0 bases from J, with 16 bases between. The germline CDR1 and CDR2 sequences are SGHTA and FQGNSA. CDR3 nucleotides: TGTGCCAGCAGCTCTAAGGTTGTGGGGAGCTCCTATAATTCACCCCTCCACTTT. Translated: CASSSKVVGSSYNSPLHF.

This chain uses TRBV19 with TRBJ1-4; 10 bases are a match to TRBD1. The CDR3 loop spans 15 amino acids. V lost 8 bases to trimming and J lost 3 bases; unmatched junction nucleotides: 6. From germline, CDR1 is LNHDA and CDR2 SQIVND (reference sequence). The CDR3 is CASGDRGPANEKLFF. The CDR3 nucleotides read TGTGCCAGTGGCGACAGGGGGCCCGCTAATGAAAAACTGTTTTTT. The variable domain in full, with the rest retrieved from reference TRBV19 and TRBJ1-4, is DGGITQSPKYLFRKEGQNVTLSCEQNLNHDAMYWYRQDPGQGLRLIYYSQIVNDFQKGDIAEGYSVSREKKESFPLTVTSAQKNPTAFYLCASGDRGPANEKLFFGSGTQLSVL.

This clonotype was recorded many times. The V gene is TRBV20-1, the J gene TRBJ1-5; D not certain. This CDR3 comprises 13 residues. Germline loops: CDR1 DFQATT, CDR2 SNEGSKA (reference sequence). V lost 0 bases to trimming and J lost 3 bases, with 6 bases between them. The CDR3 loop reads CSARDPHNQPQHF. DNA for the CDR3: TGCAGTGCTAGAGATCCCCACAATCAGCCCCAGCATTTT.

The genes are TRBV20-1 and TRBJ2-7, with 12 bases that match TRBD2. The CDR3 is 14 residues long. In germline, CDR1 is DFQATT, CDR2 SNEGSKA (reference sequence). Germline trimming cut 0 bases from V and 6 bases from J; bases unmatched to any gene: 3. This chain's CDR3 is CSARDSGLAGEQYF. The CDR3 DNA follows: TGCAGTGCTAGAGATTCGGGACTAGCGGGCGAGCAGTACTTC.

V and J are TRBV19 and TRBJ1-2; TRBD1 is a possible D gene (6 bases). The germline gives CDR1 LNHDA, CDR2 SQIVND (reference sequence). V was pared by 5 bases and J by 8 bases, with 15 bases between. The CDR3 totals 13 residues. CDR3 amino acids: CASSFGTSAGYTF. The CDR3 DNA is TGTGCCAGTAGTTTCGGGACATCCGCGGGCTACACCTTC.

This clonotype has a handful of counts. This sequence joins TRBV7-9 and TRBJ2-7, with D perhaps matching TRBD2 (6 bases). CDR1 and CDR2 (germline): SEHNR, FQNEAQ (reference sequence). The CDR3 is 14 amino acids. Trimming removed 6 bases from V and 1 base from J, with 13 bases in between. The CDR3 bases are TGTGCCAGCAGGCCGGGACTCGATTCCTACGAGCAGTACTTC. It codes for CASRPGLDSYEQYF.